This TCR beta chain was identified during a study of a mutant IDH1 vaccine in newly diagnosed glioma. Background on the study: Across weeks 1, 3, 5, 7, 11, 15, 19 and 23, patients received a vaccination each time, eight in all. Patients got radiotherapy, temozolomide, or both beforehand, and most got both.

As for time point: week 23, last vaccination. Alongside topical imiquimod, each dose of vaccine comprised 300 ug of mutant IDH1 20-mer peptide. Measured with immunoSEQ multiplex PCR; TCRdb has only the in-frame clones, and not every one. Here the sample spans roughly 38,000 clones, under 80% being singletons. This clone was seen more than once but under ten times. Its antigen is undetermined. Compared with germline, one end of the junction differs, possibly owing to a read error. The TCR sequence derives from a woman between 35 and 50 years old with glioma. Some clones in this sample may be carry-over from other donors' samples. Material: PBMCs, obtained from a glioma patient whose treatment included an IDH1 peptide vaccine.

The CDR3 protein is CASSLVRAGGVLAF. The CDR3, as DNA: TGCGCCAGCAGCTTGGTTCGGGCAGGGGGAGTACTTGCCTTC. V and J are TRBV5-1 and TRBJ1-2, with 7 bases fitting TRBD1. The CDR3 length is 14 residues. Looked up from germline, CDR1 is SGHRS and CDR2 is YFSETQ. The whole variable domain, filled in from reference TRBV5-1 and TRBJ1-2, reads KAGVTQTPRYLIKTRGQQVTLSCSPISGHRSVSWYQQTPGQGLQFLFEYFSETQRNKGNFPGRFSGRQFSNSRSEMNVSTLELGDSALYLCASSLVRAGGVLAFGSGTRLTVV.